This T cell receptor (beta chain) emerged from a study of blood T cell repertoires in COVID-19. Using immunoSEQ multiplex PCR, the repertoire was profiled, and TCRdb retains in-frame clones only, with some absent. Among 150,000 to 200,000 clones listed, roughly 76% were seen once. This clone was picked up a small number of times. The germline CDR1 and CDR2 sequences are SNHLY and FYNNEI. The CDR3 is made up of 13 amino acids. Unmatched junction bases numbered 9, after V lost 7 bases and J lost 6 bases. This chain joins TRBV2 and TRBJ2-7, with 7 bases fitting TRBD1. The source is a woman of 80 years or more with COVID-19, enrolled during active disease. The sequencing sample was made of peripheral blood. DNA for the CDR3: TGTGCCAGCACCACCCGACAGGGTTTCGAGCAGTACTTC. This codes for CASTTRQGFEQYF. The variable domain in full, with the rest retrieved from reference TRBV2 and TRBJ2-7, is EPEVTQTPSHQVTQMGQEVILRCVPISNHLYFYWYRQILGQKVEFLVSFYNNEISEKSEIFDDQFSVERPDGSNFTLKIRSTKLEDSAMYFCASTTRQGFEQYFGPGTRLTVT.